The 27 T cell receptor beta chains presented below share a single source sample, sequenced in a study of shared clonotypes between healthy human individuals. It was CD45RO-negative cells, positively selected for CCR7, that made up naive CD8 cells, with terminally differentiated effector memory CD45RA+ cells excluded. Profiling relied on immunoSEQ multiplex PCR, and the TCRdb table lists in-frame clones only, not all of them. The sample includes 550,000 to 750,000 clones, roughly 95% of them seen just once. The sample taken for sequencing was naive CD8+ T cells sorted from blood. Receptors were obtained from a woman in her 30s in good health.

This clone was counted a single time. The chain recombines TRBV7-9 with TRBJ2-1; the D is unclear. The ends were cut back, 6 bases at V and 5 bases at J, with 8 bases in the middle. The CDR3 runs to 12 residues. The germline gives CDR1 SEHNR, CDR2 FQNEAQ (reference sequence). The CDR3 DNA follows: TGTGCCAGCAGTCAAGTCGACAATGAGCAGTTCTTC. As protein: CASSQVDNEQFF.

This rearrangement joins TRBV5-4 to TRBJ1-2; 9 bases map to TRBD1. The CDR3 spans 14 residues. Germline assignment: CDR1 SGHNT and CDR2 YYREEE (reference sequence). With 3 bases clipped from V and 8 bases from J, the junction kept 8 bases outside the gene matches. The CDR3 protein is CASSSGQGMEGYTF. CDR3 DNA sequence: TGTGCCAGCAGCTCGGGACAGGGAATGGAGGGCTACACCTTC.

For the CDR3, the DNA is TGTGCCAGCAAGACTAGCGGGAAGACCGGGGAGCTGTTTTTT. It codes for CASKTSGKTGELFF. The chain uses TRBV6-7 and TRBJ2-2; 11 bases agree with TRBD2. TRBV6-7 is an ORF for which the function is uncertain. The CDR3 is made up of 14 amino acids. The trim removed 7 bases at V and 5 bases at J, leaving 3 bases unmatched.

V gene TRBV4-1 combines with J gene TRBJ1-4; D is unclear. The CDR3 runs to 15 residues. The ends were cut back, 2 bases at V and 6 bases at J, with 13 bases in the middle. Germline CDR1 and CDR2: MGHRA and YSYEKL. Here the CDR3 reads CASSQWGPWDEKLFF. Here the CDR3 DNA reads TGCGCCAGCAGCCAATGGGGTCCGTGGGATGAAAAACTGTTTTTT.

This sequence joins TRBV2 and TRBJ2-1; TRBD2 aligns across 7 bases. CDR3 length equals 16 residues. CDR1 is SNHLY and CDR2 is FYNNEI in the germline V gene. The trim removed 2 bases at V and 0 bases at J, leaving 4 bases unmatched. The CDR3 loop is CASSESGGSSYNEQFF. The CDR3 DNA sequence: TGTGCCAGCAGTGAAAGTGGCGGGAGCTCCTACAATGAGCAGTTCTTC.

V is TRBV9 and J is TRBJ2-3; D perhaps matches TRBD2 (6 bases). This CDR3 is 15 amino acids long. From germline, CDR1 is SGDLS and CDR2 YYNGEE. The V and J ends lost 6 bases and 6 bases respectively, with 20 bases between them. The CDR3 spells CASNRAGMGKDTQYF. The CDR3, as DNA: TGTGCCAGCAATAGGGCGGGGATGGGCAAGGATACGCAGTATTTT.

This clone was picked up one time. The chain employs TRBV7-6 and TRBJ2-1; 9 bases line up with TRBD2. CDR3 length: 17 residues. V lost 3 bases, J lost 0 bases, and 6 bases stayed unmatched. Germline CDR1 is SGHVS and CDR2 is FNYEAQ. The CDR3: CASSFGLALSSYNEQFF. Written as DNA, the CDR3 is TGTGCCAGCAGCTTCGGACTAGCGCTGAGCTCCTACAATGAGCAGTTCTTC. Full variable domain (outside the CDR3, taken from reference TRBV7-6 and TRBJ2-1): GAGVSQSPRYKVTKRGQDVALRCDPISGHVSLYWYRQALGQGPEFLTYFNYEAQQDKSGLPNDRFSAERPEGSISTLTIQRTEQRDSAMYRCASSFGLALSSYNEQFFGPGTRLTVL.

V usage is TRBV28 and J usage is TRBJ2-7, with a possible D match to TRBD2 (5 bases). V lost 2 bases and J lost 2, with 13 bases in between. Germline values: CDR1 MDHEN, CDR2 SYDVKM. The CDR3 has 15 amino acids. The CDR3 coding sequence is TGTGCCAGCAGTTTAAAAGGACTCCTCGCCTACGAGCAGTACTTC. Translated: CASSLKGLLAYEQYF.

The chain recombines TRBV5-1 with TRBJ2-1; possibly TRBD2 for D (5 bases). The germline V gene has CDR1 SGHRS and CDR2 YFSETQ. The CDR3 totals 15 residues. V was cut by 0 bases and J by 0 bases, with 7 bases left in between. The DNA of the CDR3 is TGCGCCAGCAGCTTGGACGGGGACTCCTACAATGAGCAGTTCTTC. Encoded protein: CASSLDGDSYNEQFF.

The CDR3 DNA reads as TGCGCCAGCAGTGATACTTTCAAAGGACGTATCGTGACAAGAGACTACGAGCAGTACTTC. Translated, it gives CASSDTFKGRIVTRDYEQYF. The chain joins TRBV10-2 to TRBJ2-7, with D uncertain. This CDR3 comprises 20 residues. The V gene lost 3 bases and the J gene lost 3 bases, with 30 bases spanning the gap. The V gene's germline CDR1 is WSHSY and CDR2 SAAADI.

The chain joins TRBV5-1 to TRBJ1-1; unclear D gene. Trimming took 0 bases from V and 5 from J, leaving 5 bases between them. The CDR3 length is 12 residues. Germline V gene data show CDR1 as SGHRS and CDR2 as YFSETQ. CDR3 DNA: TGCGCCAGCAGCTTGGGAAGGACTGAAGCTTTCTTT. Its translation is CASSLGRTEAFF. Variable domain in full (rest from reference TRBV5-1 and TRBJ1-1): KAGVTQTPRYLIKTRGQQVTLSCSPISGHRSVSWYQQTPGQGLQFLFEYFSETQRNKGNFPGRFSGRQFSNSRSEMNVSTLELGDSALYLCASSLGRTEAFFGQGTRLTVV.

The rearrangement joins TRBV7-8 to TRBJ2-5; 7 bases agree with TRBD1. The end of the DNA is better explained by TRBJ2-7, so the J call may be wrong. The CDR3 has 13 amino acids. Germline CDR1 SGHVS, CDR2 FQNEAQ. CDR3 coding DNA: TGTGCCAGCAGCTCGGACAGGTCCTACGAGCAGTACTTC. This sequence encodes CASSSDRSYEQYF.

This sequence joins TRBV9 and TRBJ1-4, with D unclear. V was clipped by 0 bases and J by 5 bases, with 8 bases between them. Germline assignment: CDR1 SGDLS and CDR2 YYNGEE. This CDR3 has 14 residues. The CDR3 protein is CASSVEGGNEKLFF. In DNA, the CDR3 is TGTGCCAGCAGCGTAGAGGGAGGGAATGAAAAACTGTTTTTT.

In regard to this clone: Distinct nucleotide sequences in the sample also encode this CDR3. The chain joins TRBV27 to TRBJ2-7; tentatively, D is TRBD1 or TRBD2 (5 bases each). Germline lookup yields CDR1 MNHEY and CDR2 SMNVEV (reference sequence). The CDR3 loop spans 13 amino acids. Trimming left V 3 bases short and J 2 bases short, with 8 bases between. The CDR3 loop is CASSFGATYEQYF. CDR3 DNA: TGTGCCAGCAGTTTCGGGGCCACCTACGAGCAGTACTTC.

The V and J genes are TRBV29-1 and TRBJ2-1; 9 nucleotides align to TRBD2. The CDR3 has 15 residues. CDR1 SQVTM and CDR2 ANQGSEA come from the germline V gene. V was pared by 5 bases and J by 8 bases, with 13 bases of the junction left unmatched. The DNA for the CDR3 is TGCAGCGTTTTGATTCCGCGGGAGGGCTTCGATGAGCAGTTCTTC. Protein sequence: CSVLIPREGFDEQFF.

The gene calls are TRBV4-1 and TRBJ2-1; D gene uncertain. Germline V gene sequence: CDR1 MGHRA, CDR2 YSYEKL. CDR3 length: 18 residues. With 1 base removed from V and 0 bases from J, the gap between germline ends came to 16 bases. In DNA, the CDR3 is TGCGCCAGCAGCCAAGTCGCCCCGGAGCTGAGCTCCTACAATGAGCAGTTCTTC. Protein sequence: CASSQVAPELSSYNEQFF.

The chain couples TRBV7-9 to TRBJ1-3; TRBD1 aligns across 7 bases. V gave up 5 bases and J gave up 3 bases; unmatched junction bases: 7. Germline-derived CDR1 and CDR2 are SEHNR and FQNEAQ (reference sequence). CDR3 length: 15 amino acids. The CDR3, as DNA: TGTGCCAGCAGCCTTGACAGGGTCGGTGGAAACACCATATATTTT. This sequence encodes CASSLDRVGGNTIYF.

The rearrangement uses TRBV25-1 and TRBJ1-3, with no clear D. Trimming cost V 1 base and J 0 bases, with 4 bases left between them. The CDR3 has 14 amino acids. The V gene's germline CDR1 is MGHDK and CDR2 SYGVNS. This CDR3 reads CASSELGSGNTIYF. Here the CDR3 DNA reads TGTGCCAGCAGTGAATTGGGCTCTGGAAACACCATATATTTT. Combining the CDR3 with reference TRBV25-1 and TRBJ1-3 gives the whole variable domain EADIYQTPRYLVIGTGKKITLECSQTMGHDKMYWYQQDPGMELHLIHYSYGVNSTEKGDLSSESTVSRIRTEHFPLTLESARPSHTSQYLCASSELGSGNTIYFGEGSWLTVV.

The CDR3 DNA sequence: TGTGCCAGCAGTTCTAAGCATGTGGATACCACAGATACGCAGTATTTT. This translates into CASSSKHVDTTDTQYF. This chain links TRBV27 with TRBJ2-3; no firm D call. There are 16 residues in the CDR3. V was clipped by 4 bases and J by 2 bases, with 16 bases between them. Germline CDR1 and CDR2: MNHEY and SMNVEV (reference sequence).

The rearrangement joins TRBV11-2 to TRBJ2-7; no firm D call. The CDR3 is 15 amino acids. Trimming cost V 6 bases and J 3 bases, with 18 bases left between them. Per germline, CDR1 SGHAT and CDR2 FQNNGV. CDR3 DNA: TGTGCCAGCAGATCGCCCCCCTGGTCTCTCTACGAGCAGTACTTC. Protein sequence: CASRSPPWSLYEQYF.

The chain has TRBV20-1 and TRBJ2-1, with 7 bases identical to TRBD1. With 6 bases clipped from V and 8 bases from J, the junction kept 1 base outside the gene matches. CDR3 size: 10 residues. The germline V gene has CDR1 DFQATT and CDR2 SNEGSKA (reference sequence). The CDR3 loop is CSATGDEQFF. In nucleotides, the CDR3 is TGCAGTGCCACAGGGGATGAGCAGTTCTTC.

The rearrangement links TRBV2 to TRBJ2-1; TRBD2 is a possible D gene (5 bases). Germline V lookup: CDR1 SNHLY, CDR2 FYNNEI. The length of the CDR3 is 14 residues. The V and J ends lost 8 bases and 9 bases respectively, with 20 bases between them. The CDR3 is CASYKGELVAEQFF. CDR3 DNA: TGTGCCAGCTATAAAGGCGAACTAGTTGCTGAGCAGTTCTTC.

The chain links TRBV27 to TRBJ2-1; 10 bases match TRBD2. With V trimmed by 0 bases and J by 6 bases, 11 bases remained unmatched. Germline V CDR1 and CDR2: MNHEY, SMNVEV (reference sequence). The CDR3 is made up of 18 amino acids. Written as DNA, the CDR3 is TGTGCCAGCAGTTTATCGTTTCCTAGCGGGAGACGAGGCAATGAGCAGTTCTTC. Its translation: CASSLSFPSGRRGNEQFF.

The V gene is TRBV29-1, the J gene TRBJ2-7, with D tentatively TRBD1 or TRBD2 (6 bases each). The ends were cut back, 7 bases at V and 3 bases at J, with 16 bases in the middle. The germline V gene has CDR1 SQVTM and CDR2 ANQGSEA. There are 13 residues in the CDR3. As DNA, the CDR3 is TGCAGCGCTGCATTAGGGGGGATCTACGAGCAGTACTTC. It codes for CSAALGGIYEQYF.

This rearrangement joins TRBV20-1 to TRBJ2-7, with D unresolved. The germline V gene encodes CDR1 DFQATT and CDR2 SNEGSKA (reference sequence). Trimming left V 0 bases short and J 7 bases short, with 7 bases between. The CDR3 sequence is 11 residues long. The DNA of the CDR3 is TGCAGTGCTAGAGATCACCCTGAGCAGTACTTC. Amino acids: CSARDHPEQYF.

The V gene is TRBV7-9, the J gene TRBJ1-4; D is undetermined. Germline lookup yields CDR1 SEHNR and CDR2 FQNEAQ (reference sequence). This CDR3 spans 14 amino acids. V was cut by 3 bases and J by 8 bases, with 13 bases left in between. Here the CDR3 reads CASSFTGVGEKLFF. CDR3 coding DNA: TGTGCCAGCAGCTTTACCGGGGTGGGCGAAAAACTGTTTTTT.

The chain employs TRBV18 and TRBJ1-1, with a possible D match to TRBD1 (5 bases). CDR1 and CDR2 from the germline V gene are KGHSH and LQKENI. The ends were cut back, 0 bases at V and 4 bases at J, with 18 bases in the middle. The CDR3 loop spans 17 amino acids. Here the CDR3 reads CASSPPGVRGDLTEAFF. CDR3 DNA sequence: TGTGCCAGCTCACCACCGGGGGTAAGAGGGGACCTCACTGAAGCTTTCTTT.